Following are 27 T cell receptor beta chains from one sample sequenced in a study of T cell responses to AZD1222 COVID-19 vaccine. Here immunoSEQ multiplex PCR was the method, and the copy in TCRdb shows in-frame clones only, minus some. This table has around 140,000 clones, 85% appearing once. Sequences were derived from peripheral blood, sampled 28 days after the second dose of the MenACWY control vaccine. These receptors all come from an adult who received the MenACWY meningococcal vaccine as a control.

V gene TRBV7-2 combines with J gene TRBJ2-3, with 8 bases aligning to TRBD2. V lost 7 bases and J lost 4; bases outside the gene matches: 16. Per the germline V gene, CDR1 is SGHTA and CDR2 is FQGNSA. The CDR3 runs 17 residues. The chain's CDR3 is CASTLAENLLRPDTQYF. The CDR3, as DNA: TGTGCCAGCACACTAGCGGAGAACCTCCTTCGGCCAGATACGCAGTATTTT.

The gene calls are TRBV6-5 and TRBJ1-4; no definite D call. This CDR3 spans 14 amino acids. Germline CDR1 reads MNHEY; CDR2 reads SVGAGI. Trimming stripped 0 bases from V and 7 bases from J, with 9 bases between. DNA of the CDR3: TGTGCCAGCAGTTACTCGACCCGTTCTGAAAAACTGTTTTTT. Translating gives CASSYSTRSEKLFF.

The gene calls are TRBV6-1 and TRBJ1-1, with D possibly being TRBD1 (5 bases). Trimming removed 0 bases at V and 5 bases at J, with 10 bases between. Germline values: CDR1 MNHNS, CDR2 SASEGT. CDR3 length: 14 amino acids. The CDR3 loop is CASSEAGEDTEAFF. CDR3 sequence (DNA): TGTGCCAGCAGTGAAGCGGGGGAGGATACTGAAGCTTTCTTT.

The V and J genes are TRBV9 and TRBJ1-4; 8 positions agree with TRBD1. V dropped 3 bases and J dropped 7; count of bases not matched to a gene: 8. In germline, CDR1 is SGDLS, CDR2 YYNGEE. The CDR3 length is 15 residues. CDR3 amino acids: CASSADRGGGEKLFF. CDR3 DNA: TGTGCCAGCAGCGCAGACAGGGGCGGAGGTGAAAAACTGTTTTTT.

V gene TRBV25-1 combines with J gene TRBJ1-1; possible D gene TRBD1, 6 bases. Deletions cut 6 bases from V and 6 bases from J, with 23 bases between. Germline loops: CDR1 MGHDK, CDR2 SYGVNS. This CDR3 has 16 amino acids. The CDR3, as DNA: TGTGCCAGCAGGCAACAGGGAAGGGGGAAAAACGCTGAAGCTTTCTTT. It specifies CASRQQGRGKNAEAFF.

This rearrangement joins TRBV6-4 to TRBJ1-2; TRBD1 matches at 11 bases. The CDR3 is made up of 16 amino acids. Germline-derived CDR1 and CDR2 are MRHNA and SNTAGT. Unmatched junction bases numbered 6, after V lost 5 bases and J lost 1 base. CDR3 in DNA: TGTGCCAGCAGTCCCGGGACAGGGGGTGGTAACTATGGCTACACCTTC. Its translation: CASSPGTGGGNYGYTF.

There are a few counts of this clone. The rearrangement links TRBV5-6 to TRBJ1-1, with D unclear. From germline, CDR1 is SGHDT and CDR2 YYEEEE. The ends were cut back, 4 bases at V and 0 bases at J, with 10 bases in the middle. The CDR3 runs to 14 residues. CDR3 in amino acids: CASSQGPVNTEAFF. Written as DNA, the CDR3 is TGTGCCAGCAGCCAAGGCCCAGTGAACACTGAAGCTTTCTTT.

V is TRBV3-1 (or the pseudogene TRBV3-2) and J is TRBJ1-2; tentative D call: TRBD1 (6 bases). In germline, CDR1 is LGHDT, CDR2 YNNKEL (reference sequence). With 4 bases removed from V and 4 bases from J, the gap between germline ends came to 16 bases. The CDR3 runs 15 residues. The chain's CDR3 is CASSPGSTGTYGYTF. In DNA form, the CDR3 reads TGTGCCAGCAGCCCAGGAAGTACAGGGACCTATGGCTACACCTTC.

The chain couples TRBV4-1 to TRBJ2-7, with TRBD1 matching over 8 bases. This CDR3 has 16 residues. V gave up 0 bases and J gave up 1 base; unmatched junction bases: 5. CDR1 is MGHRA, CDR2 YSYEKL, per germline. CDR3 region: CASSQERTGLSYEQYF. CDR3 DNA: TGCGCCAGCAGCCAAGAGAGGACAGGGCTTTCCTACGAGCAGTACTTC.

The chain joins TRBV30 to TRBJ1-2; 10 nucleotides agree with TRBD1. This CDR3 has 14 residues. From germline, CDR1 is GTSNPN and CDR2 SVGIG (reference sequence). V shed 2 bases, J shed 6 bases, and the junction held 6 bases outside the gene matches. The CDR3 nucleotides are TGTGCCTGGAGTATCGGACAGGGGGGCCATGGCTACACCTTC. Protein sequence: CAWSIGQGGHGYTF.

The chain uses TRBV5-1 and TRBJ1-1, with a weak D call TRBD1 (6 bases). Germline lookup yields CDR1 SGHRS and CDR2 YFSETQ. The CDR3 runs to 16 residues. Trimming cost V 0 bases and J 1 base, with 13 bases left between them. CDR3 sequence reads: CASSLGLQGWNTEAFF. In nucleotides, the CDR3 is TGCGCCAGCAGCTTGGGACTTCAGGGGTGGAACACTGAAGCTTTCTTT.

This chain uses TRBV30 with TRBJ2-7; no clear D. The germline CDR1 and CDR2 sequences are GTSNPN and SVGIG (reference sequence). V lost 1 base and J lost 2, with 6 bases in between. This CDR3 comprises 12 residues. The CDR3 spells CAWSGGPYEQYF. CDR3 DNA: TGTGCCTGGAGTGGAGGCCCCTACGAGCAGTACTTC.

V usage is TRBV15 and J usage is TRBJ1-2, with 9 bases that match TRBD1. V gave up 5 bases and J gave up 7 bases; unmatched junction bases: 17. Germline-derived CDR1 and CDR2 are LNHNV and YYDKDF (reference sequence). The CDR3 runs to 17 residues. The chain's CDR3 is CATSRSGTGNPRGGYTF. CDR3 in DNA: TGTGCCACCAGCCGGTCCGGGACAGGGAACCCCCGGGGTGGCTACACCTTC.

The chain's CDR3 is CASSEHYRVGRLNEQFF. As DNA, the CDR3 is TGTGCCAGCAGTGAACATTACAGGGTTGGTAGATTAAATGAGCAGTTCTTC. The V and J genes are TRBV28 and TRBJ2-1, with D possibly TRBD1 on 6 matching bases. CDR1 and CDR2 (germline): MDHEN, SYDVKM. Trimming pared 5 bases from V and 7 bases from J, leaving 24 bases between. This CDR3 has 17 residues.

In this sample, this clone turned up a few times. The V and J genes are TRBV5-1 and TRBJ1-1; 8 nucleotides align to TRBD1. The CDR3 loop spans 17 amino acids. Germline-derived CDR1 and CDR2 are SGHRS and YFSETQ. V shed 7 bases, J shed 5 bases, and the junction held 19 bases outside the gene matches. In DNA, the CDR3 is TGCGCCAGCTCCCAGTCCAACCTTCAGGGGGCTGGAACTGAAGCTTTCTTT. It encodes CASSQSNLQGAGTEAFF. The full variable domain, completed using reference TRBV5-1 and TRBJ1-1, is KAGVTQTPRYLIKTRGQQVTLSCSPISGHRSVSWYQQTPGQGLQFLFEYFSETQRNKGNFPGRFSGRQFSNSRSEMNVSTLELGDSALYLCASSQSNLQGAGTEAFFGQGTRLTVV.

This clone was recorded only once. The DNA of the CDR3 is TGTGCCACCAGTGATCCTGCAGGGGGGACTAGCTCTTACAATGAGCAGTTCTTC. As protein: CATSDPAGGTSSYNEQFF. The genes are TRBV24-1 and TRBJ2-1, with 9 nucleotides matching TRBD2. Trimming took 3 bases from V and 4 from J; bases not matched to a gene: 12. Germline V CDR1 and CDR2: KGHDR, SFDVKD. This CDR3 region has 18 residues.

J is TRBJ1-2 and V is TRBV6-5; D gene uncertain. From germline, CDR1 is MNHEY and CDR2 SVGAGI. This CDR3 has 14 amino acids. V dropped 6 bases and J dropped 3 bases, with 14 bases sitting between them. CDR3 amino acids: CASRKGAVHYGYTF. The CDR3 nucleotides read TGTGCCAGCAGGAAAGGAGCCGTCCACTATGGCTACACCTTC.

The chain joins TRBV11-3 to TRBJ1-2; D is ambiguous. The CDR3 consists of 16 residues. V lost 2 bases to trimming and J lost 0 bases, with 13 bases between them. The germline V gene encodes CDR1 SGHNT and CDR2 YENEEA. CDR3: CASSLNGGYTNYGYTF. The CDR3 nucleotides are TGTGCCAGCAGCTTAAATGGAGGGTACACTAACTATGGCTACACCTTC.

This sequence joins TRBV5-1 and TRBJ2-7; D possibly corresponds to TRBD2 (5 bases). Germline values: CDR1 SGHRS, CDR2 YFSETQ. Trimming removed 0 bases from V and 6 bases from J, with 10 bases in between. This CDR3 comprises 13 residues. The CDR3 is CASSLGLAGEQYF. For the CDR3, the DNA is TGCGCCAGCAGCTTGGGGCTAGCCGGCGAGCAGTACTTC.

This clone was found once. V usage is TRBV11-3 and J usage is TRBJ1-1; TRBD1 is a possible D gene (6 bases). V was shortened by 11 bases and J by 1 base, with 14 bases between the two germline ends. Germline assignment: CDR1 SGHNT and CDR2 YENEEA. This CDR3 is 13 amino acids long. The CDR3 region has the DNA TGTGCCGTGAGGGGGGGCGAGAACACTGAAGCTTTCTTT. Its translation: CAVRGGENTEAFF.

This sequence joins TRBV11-1 and TRBJ1-1, with D possibly matching TRBD1 (5 bases). CDR3 length: 15 amino acids. V lost 7 bases and J 7 bases, leaving 22 bases between the germline ends. Per germline, CDR1 SGHAT and CDR2 FQDESV (reference sequence). The CDR3 protein is CASMGRGGPHYEAFF. The CDR3 DNA follows: TGTGCCAGCATGGGACGGGGAGGGCCTCATTATGAAGCTTTCTTT.

The chain has TRBV19 and TRBJ1-2; 10 bases align to TRBD1. The germline V gene has CDR1 LNHDA and CDR2 SQIVND (reference sequence). The length of the CDR3 is 14 residues. The ends lost 6 bases at V and 8 bases at J; junction bases unmatched: 9. For the CDR3, the DNA is TGTGCCAGTAGGGTCACCGGGACAGGGGTCGGCTACACCTTC. It encodes CASRVTGTGVGYTF.

This sequence joins TRBV20-1 and TRBJ2-7, with D possibly matching TRBD1 (6 bases). Germline CDR1 is DFQATT and CDR2 is SNEGSKA (reference sequence). CDR3 length: 12 residues. The V end was cut by 3 bases, the J end by 7 bases, with 13 bases between. CDR3 sequence: CSASPGRGEQYF. The CDR3 DNA reads TGCAGTGCTAGTCCGGGAAGGGGGGAGCAGTACTTC.

The rearrangement links TRBV6-6 to TRBJ1-6, with TRBD1 as a possible D gene (5 bases). The ends were cut back, 5 bases at V and 5 bases at J, with 19 bases in the middle. The CDR3 is made up of 17 amino acids. CDR1 is MNHNY and CDR2 is SVGAGI in the germline V gene (reference sequence). The CDR3 DNA sequence: TGTGCCAGCAGTCGCACCCAGGGACGGATTAATAATTCACCCCTCCACTTT. It encodes CASSRTQGRINNSPLHF.

The V call is TRBV6-6, the J call TRBJ1-1; D gene unclear. Germline CDR1 MNHNY, CDR2 SVGAGI (reference sequence). There are 15 residues in the CDR3. Trimming removed 7 bases at V and 1 base at J, with 16 bases between. CDR3: CASTLTGLTNTEAFF. As DNA, the CDR3 is TGTGCCAGCACTTTGACTGGATTGACGAACACTGAAGCTTTCTTT.

This rearrangement joins TRBV15 to TRBJ1-1; weak D call: TRBD1 (6 bases). Germline V CDR1 and CDR2: LNHNV, YYDKDF (reference sequence). The CDR3 covers 14 residues. V was cut by 5 bases and J by 5 bases, with 15 bases left in between. This chain's CDR3 is CATSVRGFGTEAFF. As DNA, the CDR3 is TGTGCCACCAGCGTCAGGGGTTTTGGGACTGAAGCTTTCTTT.

The gene calls are TRBV19 and TRBJ1-4; D not resolved. Germline CDR1 and CDR2: LNHDA and SQIVND (reference sequence). The CDR3 runs 13 residues. V lost 10 bases, J lost 5 bases, and 14 bases lay in between. CDR3 in amino acids: CATSGDRNEKLFF. DNA for the CDR3: TGTGCCACTTCGGGCGACCGAAATGAAAAACTGTTTTTT.